This TCR beta chain comes out of a study of blood T cell repertoires in COVID-19. Study-wide context: The United States, Italy and Spain provided the acute and convalescent COVID-19 samples. Sample material is recorded as cDNA or gDNA derived from T cells, B-cell-depleted T cells, or PBMCs.

V was clipped by 2 bases and J by 1 base, with 9 bases between them. CDR3 length: 15 amino acids. Germline CDR1 MDHEN, CDR2 SYDVKM. Authors' methods: The authors estimated nucleated cell counts from reference gene primer amplification. The repertoire was sequenced with immunoSEQ multiplex PCR; TCRdb's copy has only in-frame clones and lacks some. V, J and clone size reflect that table, while D and trimming were determined from the DNA. The sample has 200,000 to 250,000 clones, 88% seen once. V is TRBV28 and J is TRBJ1-5; D may be TRBD1 (6 bases). This TCR derives from a man younger than 35 with active or convalescent COVID-19. Sequenced material: peripheral blood. In DNA, the CDR3 is TGTGCCAGCAGTTTAGCCGGACAGAGCAATCAGCCCCAGCATTTT. Translation: CASSLAGQSNQPQHF. Full variable domain (rest looked up from reference TRBV28 and TRBJ1-5): DVKVTQSSRYLVKRTGEKVFLECVQDMDHENMFWYRQDPGLGLRLIYFSYDVKMKEKGDIPEGYSVSREKKERFSLILESASTNQTSMYLCASSLAGQSNQPQHFGDGTRLSIL.